These 2 T cell receptor beta chains came from one sample sequenced in a study of shared clonotypes between healthy human individuals. The naive CD8 fraction comprised CD45RO-negative cells positively selected for CCR7 and excluded terminally differentiated effector memory CD45RA+ cells. The data were produced by immunoSEQ multiplex PCR, yet TCRdb's version contains in-frame clones alone and is incomplete. The sample yields hundreds of thousands of clones, 80% to 95% seen once. What was sequenced was naive CD8+ T cells sorted from blood. The receptors come from a man younger than 40 in good health.

The rearrangement links TRBV2 to TRBJ2-7, with no clear D. The V and J ends lost 3 bases and 0 bases respectively, with 12 bases between them. The CDR3 consists of 15 residues. Looked up from germline, CDR1 is SNHLY and CDR2 is FYNNEI. The CDR3 here is CASSDPGVSSYEQYF. In DNA form, the CDR3 reads TGTGCCAGCAGTGACCCAGGTGTGAGCTCCTACGAGCAGTACTTC.

The V gene is TRBV23-1, the J gene TRBJ2-1; no firm D call. TRBV23-1 is an ORF; its function is uncertain. CDR3 size: 14 residues. With 2 bases removed from V and 4 bases from J, the gap between germline ends came to 9 bases. This CDR3 reads CASSQKDGYNEQFF. The CDR3 DNA sequence: TGCGCCAGCAGTCAAAAAGATGGGTACAATGAGCAGTTCTTC.